The sequence of this T cell receptor (beta chain) was determined in a study of T-cell memory formation after mild COVID-19. About the study: Clusters were largely donor specific.

Worth noting for this clonotype: The antigen remains undetermined.

The study, taken as a whole, reports: The finding that pre-infection memory included some responding clones suggested that cross-reactive memory joined. Clones shrinking from day 15 to 85 showed even CD4/CD8 mixes; later expanders tilted CD4+.

V was pared by 8 bases and J by 1 base, with 13 bases of the junction left unmatched. CDR3 length: 17 amino acids. It was 5'RACE with constant-segment primers that produced the TCR alpha and TCR beta cDNA libraries, which carried sample barcodes and UMIs. One entry per CDR3 protein results from TCRdb running MiXCR on the 5' RACE reads. The repertoire holds 89,000 or so distinct CDR3 sequences, with 9.5% to 15% as singletons. Sequencing was done on a sample of PBMCs or a T cell subset sorted from them (not recorded which). The genes are TRBV12-3 or TRBV12-4 and TRBJ2-2, with 7 bases lining up with TRBD1. This TCR came from a man younger than 30 who had mild COVID-19 (a few samples of this study predate the infection). Cell type and time point are not known. The CDR3 coding sequence is TGTGCCAGCCGCCAGTTAATTGGGGACAGGAACACCGGGGAGCTGTTTTTT. Translated, it gives CASRQLIGDRNTGELFF.